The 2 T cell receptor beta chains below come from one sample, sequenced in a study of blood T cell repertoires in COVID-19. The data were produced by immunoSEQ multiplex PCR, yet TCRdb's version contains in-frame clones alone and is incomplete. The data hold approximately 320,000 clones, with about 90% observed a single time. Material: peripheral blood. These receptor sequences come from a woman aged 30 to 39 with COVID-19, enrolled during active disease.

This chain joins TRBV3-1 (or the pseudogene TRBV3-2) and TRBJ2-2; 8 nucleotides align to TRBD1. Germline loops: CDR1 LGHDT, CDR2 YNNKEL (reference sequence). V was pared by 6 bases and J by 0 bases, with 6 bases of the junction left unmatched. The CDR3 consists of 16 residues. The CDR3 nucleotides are TGTGCCAGCAGGCCCCAGGGGGCCGCGAACACCGGGGAGCTGTTTTTT. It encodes CASRPQGAANTGELFF.

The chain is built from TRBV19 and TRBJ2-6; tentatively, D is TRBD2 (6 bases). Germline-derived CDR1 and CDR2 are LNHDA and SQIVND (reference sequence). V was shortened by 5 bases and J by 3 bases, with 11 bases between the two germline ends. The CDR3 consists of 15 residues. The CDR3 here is CASSWVGGGANVLTF. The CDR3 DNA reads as TGTGCCAGTAGTTGGGTGGGAGGTGGGGCCAACGTCCTGACTTTC. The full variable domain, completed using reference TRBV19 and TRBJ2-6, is DGGITQSPKYLFRKEGQNVTLSCEQNLNHDAMYWYRQDPGQGLRLIYYSQIVNDFQKGDIAEGYSVSREKKESFPLTVTSAQKNPTAFYLCASSWVGGGANVLTFGAGSRLTVL.